These 17 T cell receptor beta chains were all obtained from the same sample, sequenced in a study of response to subunit inactivated influenza vaccine. MiXCR, run by TCRdb on the RT-PCR reads, gives a single entry per CDR3 protein. This sample yields hundreds of thousands of distinct CDR3 sequences, of which 11% to 15% are seen a single time; roughly 7.2% belongs to the top ten. This sample comprised PBMCs from blood, obtained around 15 days before vaccination. The receptor set was obtained from a man in his fifties who received an inactivated influenza vaccine.

This clonotype was found many times. This chain links TRBV2 with TRBJ1-6; D ambiguous. The CDR3 length is 18 residues. The germline gives CDR1 SNHLY, CDR2 FYNNEI. V lost 3 bases and J lost 0, with 15 bases in between. As DNA, the CDR3 is TGTGCCAGCAGTGATGACCGACTCGCGAGCTCCTATAATTCACCCCTCCACTTT. Its protein product is CASSDDRLASSYNSPLHF.

This clonotype was seen many times. This sequence joins TRBV12-3 or TRBV12-4 and TRBJ1-4, with 9 positions matching TRBD1. CDR3 length: 15 residues. Losses at the gene ends were 4 bases for V and 8 bases for J; bases not matched to a gene: 8. The CDR3 sequence is CASSSPDRGREKLFF. The CDR3 region has the DNA TGTGCCAGCAGTTCGCCGGACAGGGGTCGGGAAAAACTGTTTTTT.

This clonotype was found a few times. The gene calls are TRBV20-1 and TRBJ2-1, with 9 bases matching TRBD2. Looked up from germline, CDR1 is DFQATT and CDR2 is SNEGSKA (reference sequence). With 3 bases clipped from V and 6 bases from J, the junction kept 6 bases outside the gene matches. The CDR3 has 14 amino acids. In nucleotides, the CDR3 is TGCAGTGCTAGTGGAGCGGGAGGCTCCAATGAGCAGTTCTTC. Translating it yields CSASGAGGSNEQFF.

V gene TRBV12-3 or TRBV12-4 combines with J gene TRBJ1-3; the D is unclear. The CDR3 covers 14 residues. Trimming shortened V by 4 bases and J by 11 bases, and 18 bases separated the two germline ends. DNA of the CDR3: TGTGCCAGCAGTTCTACCTGGACGAATTCGGCCATATATTTT. Protein product: CASSSTWTNSAIYF.

In this sample, this clonotype turned up a few times. This sequence joins TRBV6-5 and TRBJ2-7, with D possibly being TRBD1 (6 bases). Trimming left V 5 bases short and J 3 bases short, with 17 bases between. Germline lookup yields CDR1 MNHEY and CDR2 SVGAGI. The CDR3 sequence is 15 residues long. The CDR3 DNA follows: TGTGCCAGCAGTCACCCACAGGGACACAACTACGAGCAGTACTTC. Protein product: CASSHPQGHNYEQYF.

This clonotype was counted a few times. The chain links TRBV14 to TRBJ2-1; no clear D. The CDR3 loop spans 14 amino acids. The germline CDR1 and CDR2 sequences are SGHDN and FVKESK. Trimming took off 0 bases at V and 7 bases at J, with 10 bases between the two ends. The CDR3 DNA sequence: TGTGCCAGCAGCCAAGATGACCCGCTGAATGAGCAGTTCTTC. This encodes CASSQDDPLNEQFF.

The rearrangement joins TRBV28 to TRBJ2-1; 8 positions agree with TRBD1. Germline lookup yields CDR1 MDHEN and CDR2 SYDVKM. CDR3 length equals 17 residues. V was pared by 4 bases and J by 5 bases, with 13 bases of the junction left unmatched. This CDR3 reads CASSSPIPGQEDNEQFF. The CDR3 nucleotides read TGTGCCAGCAGTTCTCCTATACCGGGACAGGAGGACAATGAGCAGTTCTTC.

The chain carries TRBV9 and TRBJ2-1; D unresolved. The ends were cut back, 0 bases at V and 4 bases at J, with 8 bases in the middle. The germline gives CDR1 SGDLS, CDR2 YYNGEE. The CDR3 is made up of 14 amino acids. CDR3 protein: CASSVGYGYNEQFF. In nucleotides, the CDR3 is TGTGCCAGCAGCGTAGGGTACGGGTACAATGAGCAGTTCTTC. Full variable domain (rest looked up from reference TRBV9 and TRBJ2-1): DSGVTQTPKHLITATGQRVTLRCSPRSGDLSVYWYQQSLDQGLQFLIQYYNGEERAKGNILERFSAQQFPDLHSELNLSSLELGDSALYFCASSVGYGYNEQFFGPGTRLTVL.

This clonotype was counted only a few times. The chain combines TRBV4-3 with TRBJ1-2; D might be TRBD1 (5 bases). Trimming left V 1 base short and J 5 bases short, with 14 bases between. The CDR3 length is 15 residues. CDR1 is LGHNA, CDR2 YSLEER, per germline. The CDR3 bases are TGCGCCAGCAGCCAAGTCTCTCAGGGTGATTATGGCTACACCTTC. It translates to CASSQVSQGDYGYTF.

The sample holds a few counts of this clonotype. This chain connects TRBV12-3 or TRBV12-4 to TRBJ2-1; 8 bases fit TRBD1. J lost 9 bases, V lost 5 bases, and 3 bases had no gene match. The CDR3 has 12 amino acids. The CDR3 spells CASSAGGLEQFF. CDR3 sequence (DNA): TGTGCCAGCAGTGCAGGGGGCCTTGAGCAGTTCTTC.

This clonotype was seen a handful of times. This chain links TRBV2 with TRBJ2-1, with unresolved D. Germline CDR1 and CDR2: SNHLY and FYNNEI. V lost 3 bases and J 2 bases, leaving 14 bases between the germline ends. The CDR3 totals 16 residues. CDR3 nucleotides: TGTGCCAGCAGTGAGGAAGAGGATTTCACCTACAATGAGCAGTTCTTC. This encodes CASSEEEDFTYNEQFF.

This clonotype was recorded once. The V gene is TRBV5-1, the J gene TRBJ2-7; 13 positions agree with TRBD2. V trimming: 1 base; J trimming: 7 bases; junction bases outside the gene matches: 11. Germline V gives CDR1 SGHRS, CDR2 YFSETQ. CDR3 length: 17 amino acids. The CDR3 protein is CASSLLLAGGEAKEQYF. CDR3 nucleotides: TGCGCCAGCAGCTTGCTACTAGCGGGAGGGGAGGCAAAGGAGCAGTACTTC.

This clonotype was found a few times. The rearrangement links TRBV4-3 to TRBJ2-2; no firm D call. V was pared by 3 bases and J by 6 bases, with 11 bases between. The CDR3 is made up of 14 amino acids. Germline V lookup: CDR1 LGHNA, CDR2 YSLEER. This chain's CDR3 is CASSHEQSSGELFF. The CDR3 coding sequence is TGCGCCAGCAGCCACGAACAGTCCTCCGGGGAGCTGTTTTTT.

This clonotype came up a few times. The chain recombines TRBV4-1 with TRBJ1-4; perhaps TRBD1 as D (5 bases). This CDR3 has 14 amino acids. Germline CDR1 reads MGHRA; CDR2 reads YSYEKL. The V gene lost 1 base and the J gene lost 2 bases, with 5 bases spanning the gap. As DNA, the CDR3 is TGCGCCAGCAGCCAAGGACAGACTAATGAAAAACTGTTTTTT. It yields the protein CASSQGQTNEKLFF.

V is TRBV11-2 and J is TRBJ2-3; 9 bases are a match to TRBD1. J was trimmed by 5 bases and V by 3 bases; bases with no gene match: 9. This CDR3 is built from 16 residues. Germline-derived CDR1 and CDR2 are SGHAT and FQNNGV. CDR3 region: CASSFSRDRAGDTQYF. The CDR3 DNA reads as TGTGCCAGCAGCTTTTCCCGGGACAGGGCTGGAGATACGCAGTATTTT. Based on the CDR3 plus reference TRBV11-2 and TRBJ2-3, the full variable domain is EAGVAQSPRYKIIEKRQSVAFWCNPISGHATLYWYQQILGQGPKLLIQFQNNGVVDDSQLPKDRFSAERLKGVDSTLKIQPAKLEDSAVYLCASSFSRDRAGDTQYFGPGTRLTVL.

This clonotype has ten or more counts. The V gene is TRBV29-1, the J gene TRBJ2-1, with a tentative D call TRBD2 (5 bases). Trimming stripped 5 bases from V and 4 bases from J, with 12 bases between. The CDR3 is 13 residues long. Germline loops: CDR1 SQVTM, CDR2 ANQGSEA. The CDR3 loop reads CSVRGPLYNEQFF. For the CDR3, the DNA is TGCAGCGTTCGGGGTCCCCTTTACAATGAGCAGTTCTTC.

At least ten counts were recorded for this clonotype. The chain uses TRBV7-3 and TRBJ1-1, with 11 positions matching TRBD1. Per germline, CDR1 SGHTA and CDR2 FQGTGA. With V trimmed by 5 bases and J by 4 bases, 9 bases remained unmatched. The CDR3 covers 16 residues. The CDR3 nucleotides read TGTGCCAGCAGCCCAACCTCAGGGACAGGGGGCACTGAAGCTTTCTTT. Its translation: CASSPTSGTGGTEAFF.